This T cell receptor beta chain stems from a study of T cell changes during pregnancy in multiple sclerosis. V lost 0 bases and J lost 7; bases outside the gene matches: 5. This CDR3 is 15 amino acids long. The germline V gene encodes CDR1 SGHRS and CDR2 YFSETQ. The protocol was immunoSEQ multiplex PCR, while the TCRdb copy is restricted to in-frame clones and leaves out a portion. The profile covers about 48,000 clones, with about nine tenths appearing a single time and less than 0.6% taken by the ten largest. V and J are TRBV5-1 and TRBJ1-5; TRBD1 matches 9 bases. This TCR derives from a female donor with multiple sclerosis, enrolled in a pregnancy study. Sequenced here: CD4+ T cells from peripheral blood mononuclear cells, sampled in the third trimester of pregnancy. CDR3 loop: CASSLEGQGSQPQHF. In DNA, the CDR3 is TGCGCCAGCAGCTTGGAAGGACAGGGGTCCCAGCCCCAGCATTTT.